Listed below are T cell receptor beta chains from one sample, sequenced in a study of regulatory T cells in long-lasting Graves disease. In TCRdb, the multiplex PCR reads were re-called with MiXCR into one record per CDR3 protein. The sample lists hundreds of thousands of distinct CDR3 sequences; 16% were seen once. This sample also appeared in a second study, on T cells in Graves' hyperthyroidism and ophthalmopathy.

This sample comprised peripheral blood mononuclear cells (PBMCs), obtained at new diagnosis, from a patient treated with antithyroid drugs. These TCRs come from a woman under 40 with Graves disease. The CDR3 runs from the conserved cysteine through the conserved F or W. D genes are given only for firm matches. Expanded clones get a size class; other rows say once, few or many, or leave the size out.

clone_size,v_call,j_call,d_call,cdr3_nt,cdr3_aa
few,TRBV4-1,TRBJ2-7,-,TGCGCCAGCAGCCAAGGGATAGGGACTGCCAACTCCTACGAGCAGTACTTC,CASSQGIGTANSYEQYF
few,TRBV4-1,TRBJ2-1,-,TGCGCCAGCAGCCAAGCCAGGGCCGGAGACAATGAGCAGTTCTTC,CASSQARAGDNEQFF
many,TRBV6-1,TRBJ2-3,-,TGTGCCAGCAGTGAAGATGGAACTAGCACAGATACGCAGTATTTT,CASSEDGTSTDTQYF
few,TRBV5-6,TRBJ1-3,TRBD1,TGTGCCAGCAGCCCCCGGACAGGGACTGGAAACACCATATATTTT,CASSPRTGTGNTIYF
few,TRBV18,TRBJ2-5,TRBD1,TGTGCCAGCTCACCTCGGCCGGGACAGGGGGCCCAAGAGACCCAGTACTTC,CASSPRPGQGAQETQYF
many,TRBV20-1,TRBJ1-6,-,TGCAGTGCTAGCGGTCACAGGGCGGGTAATTCACCCCTCCACTTT,CSASGHRAGNSPLHF
many,TRBV20-1,TRBJ2-3,-,TGCAGTGCTAGAGCAGCCCGAAGTAGCACAGATACGCAGTATTTT,CSARAARSSTDTQYF
many,TRBV24-1,TRBJ2-1,TRBD1,TGTGCCACCAGTGATTTGGGACAGGAACCGTACAATGAGCAGTTCTTC,CATSDLGQEPYNEQFF
few,TRBV10-3,TRBJ2-3,-,TGTGCCATCAGTGCGGCGGGATATTCAGATACGCAGTATTTT,CAISAAGYSDTQYF
few,TRBV2,TRBJ2-7,-,TGTGCCAGCAGTGATTCGTTAGGGCAAGGTAGAGAGCAGTACTTC,CASSDSLGQGREQYF
few,TRBV20-1,TRBJ2-2,TRBD1,TGCAGTGCAATCCAGGGGGCGAACACCGGGGAGCTGTTTTTT,CSAIQGANTGELFF
few,TRBV28,TRBJ1-4,-,TGTGCCAGCACTCCGGCCGTCCGGGGACATAATGAAAAACTGTTTTTT,CASTPAVRGHNEKLFF
many,TRBV7-2,TRBJ1-2,TRBD1,TGTGCCAGCAGCTTATCGGGTGGTCCAGGGGGCTATGGCTACACCTTC,CASSLSGGPGGYGYTF
-,TRBV24-1,TRBJ2-1,-,TGTGCCACCAGGGAGGGGTCGGGAGCCTACAATGAGCAGTTCTTC,CATREGSGAYNEQFF
many,TRBV28,TRBJ2-1,TRBD2,TGTGCCAGCAGTTTACGAAGCGGGAAGGTTAGCAATGAGCAGTTCTTC,CASSLRSGKVSNEQFF
many,TRBV3-1,TRBJ1-1,-,TGTGCCAGCAGCCAAGGCAACTGGAACACTGAAGCTTTCTTT,CASSQGNWNTEAFF
few,TRBV7-9,TRBJ1-4,TRBD1,TGTGCCAGCAGCGCGGCAGGGGGCTTAGGTGAAAAACTGTTTTTT,CASSAAGGLGEKLFF
many,TRBV19,TRBJ2-2,-,TGTGCCAGTAGCCCTCGAAGGACTCTGGAGGGCGGGGAGCTGTTTTTT,CASSPRRTLEGGELFF
few,TRBV20-1,TRBJ2-7,TRBD1,TGCAGTGCTAGGGCGACAGGGGGCGTCCACGAGCAGTACTTC,CSARATGGVHEQYF
many,TRBV2,TRBJ1-5,-,TGTGCCAGCAGAGACGACAGTAATAGCAATCAGCCCCAGCATTTT,CASRDDSNSNQPQHF
many,TRBV19,TRBJ1-1,-,TGTGCCAGTACCCCACAGACTCAGAACACTGAAGCTTTCTTT,CASTPQTQNTEAFF
-,TRBV20-1,TRBJ2-5,TRBD2,TGCAGTGTTGCGCGGGAGGGATTTCGGGAGACCCAGTACTTC,CSVAREGFRETQYF
many,TRBV28,TRBJ1-5,-,TGTGCCAGCAGTTTCGACCTTAATCAGCCCCAGCATTTT,CASSFDLNQPQHF
few,TRBV7-3,TRBJ2-1,-,TGTGCCAGCAGCTTGGCGGGACTCGTTAATGAGCAGTTCTTC,CASSLAGLVNEQFF
-,TRBV12-3/TRBV12-4,TRBJ2-3,-,TGTGCCAGCAGACCTCAACCGGGCTCCGGAGGCACGGATACGCAGTATTTT,CASRPQPGSGGTDTQYF
many,TRBV7-2,TRBJ1-2,-,TGTGCCAGCTGCGCCCCGGATCGAGGGTTCTATGGCTACACCTTC,CASCAPDRGFYGYTF
few,TRBV30,TRBJ1-4,-,TGTGCCTGGAGTGACCTAGGACGGAGTACTGAAAAACTGTTTTTT,CAWSDLGRSTEKLFF
-,TRBV3-1,TRBJ2-2,-,TGTGCCAGCAGCCGGGACATGAACACCGGGGAGCTGTTTTTT,CASSRDMNTGELFF
many,TRBV15,TRBJ1-5,-,TGTGCCACCAGCACCGGGACCGATCCCCAGCCCCAGCATTTT,CATSTGTDPQPQHF
-,TRBV28,TRBJ1-1,-,TGTGCCAGCAAATTGGACGGCACTGAAGCTTTCTTT,CASKLDGTEAFF
many,TRBV2,TRBJ2-3,-,TGTGCCAGCAGCCCCAGGGTTGTATACACACAAGATACGCAGTATTTT,CASSPRVVYTQDTQYF